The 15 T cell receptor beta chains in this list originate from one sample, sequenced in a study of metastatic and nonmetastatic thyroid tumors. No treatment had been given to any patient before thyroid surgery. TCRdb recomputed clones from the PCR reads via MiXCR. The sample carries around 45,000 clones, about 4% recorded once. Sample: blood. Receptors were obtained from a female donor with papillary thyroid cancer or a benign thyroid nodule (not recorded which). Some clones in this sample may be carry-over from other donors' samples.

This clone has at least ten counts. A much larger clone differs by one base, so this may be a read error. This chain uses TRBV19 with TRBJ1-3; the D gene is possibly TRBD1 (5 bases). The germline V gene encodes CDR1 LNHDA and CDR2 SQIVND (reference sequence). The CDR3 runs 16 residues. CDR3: CASSIAATDSGDTIYF. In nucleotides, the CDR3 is TGTGCCAGTAGTATAGCAGCGACAGACTCTGGAGACACCATATATTTT. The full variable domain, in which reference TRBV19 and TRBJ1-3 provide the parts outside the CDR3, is DGGITQSPKYLFRKEGQNVTLSCEQNLNHDAMYWYRQDPGQGLRLIYYSQIVNDFQKGDIAEGYSVSREKKESFPLTVTSAQKNPTAFYLCASSIAATDSGDTIYFGEGSWLTVV.

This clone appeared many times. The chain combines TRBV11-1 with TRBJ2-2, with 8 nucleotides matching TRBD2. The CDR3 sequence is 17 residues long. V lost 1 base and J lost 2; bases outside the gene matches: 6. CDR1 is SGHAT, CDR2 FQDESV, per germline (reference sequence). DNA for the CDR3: TGTGCCAGCAGCTTAGGTCCCGGGAGGGTTAACACCGGGGAGCTGTTTTTT. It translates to CASSLGPGRVNTGELFF.

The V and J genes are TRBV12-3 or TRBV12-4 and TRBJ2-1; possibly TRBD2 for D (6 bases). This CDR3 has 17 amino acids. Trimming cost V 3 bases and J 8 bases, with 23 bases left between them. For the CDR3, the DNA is TGTGCCAGCAGTTTGGTCGGACTACGATCCCCCCGGGATGAGCAGTTCTTC. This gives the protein CASSLVGLRSPRDEQFF.

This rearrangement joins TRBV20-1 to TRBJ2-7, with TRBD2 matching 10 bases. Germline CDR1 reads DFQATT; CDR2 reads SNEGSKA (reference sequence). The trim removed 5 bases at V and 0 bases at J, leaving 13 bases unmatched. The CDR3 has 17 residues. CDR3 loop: CSASRTSGPLFSYEQYF. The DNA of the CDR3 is TGCAGTGCTTCACGGACTAGCGGACCCCTGTTCTCCTACGAGCAGTACTTC.

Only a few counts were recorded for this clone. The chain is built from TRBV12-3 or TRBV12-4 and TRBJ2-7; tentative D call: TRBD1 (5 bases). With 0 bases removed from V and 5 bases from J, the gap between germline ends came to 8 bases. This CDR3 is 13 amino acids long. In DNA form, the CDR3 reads TGTGCCAGCAGTTTAGCACAGGCGAACGAGCAGTACTTC. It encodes CASSLAQANEQYF.

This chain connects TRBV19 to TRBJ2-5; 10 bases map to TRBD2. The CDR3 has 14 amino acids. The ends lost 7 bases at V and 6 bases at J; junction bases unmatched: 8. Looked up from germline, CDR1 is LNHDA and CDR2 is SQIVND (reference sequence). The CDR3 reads CASKLAGGSQTQYF. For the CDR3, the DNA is TGTGCCAGTAAATTAGCGGGAGGTTCTCAGACCCAGTACTTC.

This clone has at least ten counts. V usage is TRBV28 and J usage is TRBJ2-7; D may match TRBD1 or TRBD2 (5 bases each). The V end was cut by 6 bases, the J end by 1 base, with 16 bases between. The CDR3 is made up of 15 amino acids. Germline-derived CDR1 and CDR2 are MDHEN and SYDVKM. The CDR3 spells CASRGLGRESYEQYF. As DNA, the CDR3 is TGTGCCAGCAGGGGCCTTGGCAGGGAGTCCTACGAGCAGTACTTC. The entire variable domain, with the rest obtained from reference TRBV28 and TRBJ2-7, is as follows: DVKVTQSSRYLVKRTGEKVFLECVQDMDHENMFWYRQDPGLGLRLIYFSYDVKMKEKGDIPEGYSVSREKKERFSLILESASTNQTSMYLCASRGLGRESYEQYFGPGTRLTVT.

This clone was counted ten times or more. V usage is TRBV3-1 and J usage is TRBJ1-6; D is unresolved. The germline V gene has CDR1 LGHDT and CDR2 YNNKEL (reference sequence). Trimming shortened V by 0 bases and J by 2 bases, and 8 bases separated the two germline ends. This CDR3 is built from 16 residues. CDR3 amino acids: CASSQERQAYNSPLHF. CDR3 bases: TGTGCCAGCAGCCAAGAAAGGCAGGCCTATAATTCACCCCTCCACTTT.

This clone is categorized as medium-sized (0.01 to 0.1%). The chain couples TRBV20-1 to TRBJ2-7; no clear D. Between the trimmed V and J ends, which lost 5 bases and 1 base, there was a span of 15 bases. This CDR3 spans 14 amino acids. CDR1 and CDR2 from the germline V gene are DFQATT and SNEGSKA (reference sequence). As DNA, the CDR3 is TGCAGTGCTGGACGGATTGGGGATTCCTACGAGCAGTACTTC. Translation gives CSAGRIGDSYEQYF.

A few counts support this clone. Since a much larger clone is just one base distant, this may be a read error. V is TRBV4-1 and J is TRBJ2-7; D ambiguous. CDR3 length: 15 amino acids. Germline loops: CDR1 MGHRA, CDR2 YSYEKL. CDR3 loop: CASSQAPNSPYGQYF. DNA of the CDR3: TGCGCCAGCAGCCAAGCGCCGAACTCCCCCTACGGGCAGTACTTC.

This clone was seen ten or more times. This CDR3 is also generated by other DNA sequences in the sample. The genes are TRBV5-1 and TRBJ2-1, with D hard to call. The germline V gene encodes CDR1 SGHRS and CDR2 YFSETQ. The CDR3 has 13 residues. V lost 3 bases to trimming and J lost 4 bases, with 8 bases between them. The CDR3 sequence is CASSSVTYNEQFF. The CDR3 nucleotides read TGCGCCAGCAGCTCCGTTACTTACAATGAGCAGTTCTTC.

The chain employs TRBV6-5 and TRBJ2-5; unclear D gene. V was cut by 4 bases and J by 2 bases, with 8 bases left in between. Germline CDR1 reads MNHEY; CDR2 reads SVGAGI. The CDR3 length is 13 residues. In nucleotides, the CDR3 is TGTGCCAGCAGTTCGACTCAACAAGAGACCCAGTACTTC. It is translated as CASSSTQQETQYF.

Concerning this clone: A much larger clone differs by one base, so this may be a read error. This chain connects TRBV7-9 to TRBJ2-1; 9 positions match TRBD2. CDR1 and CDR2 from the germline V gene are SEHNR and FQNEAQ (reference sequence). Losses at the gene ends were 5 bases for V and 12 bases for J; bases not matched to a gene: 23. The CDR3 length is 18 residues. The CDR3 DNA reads TGTGCCAGCAGCACTCCGGAGGGAGCGGGAGGCGTTTGGTATGGGCAGTTCTTC. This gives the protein CASSTPEGAGGVWYGQFF.

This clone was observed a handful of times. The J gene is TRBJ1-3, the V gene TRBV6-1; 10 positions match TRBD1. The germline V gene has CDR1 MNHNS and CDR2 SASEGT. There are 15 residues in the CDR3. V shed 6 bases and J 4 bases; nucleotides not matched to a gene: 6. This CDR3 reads CASRGQGVSGNTIYF. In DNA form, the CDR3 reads TGTGCCAGCAGAGGACAGGGGGTATCAGGAAACACCATATATTTT.

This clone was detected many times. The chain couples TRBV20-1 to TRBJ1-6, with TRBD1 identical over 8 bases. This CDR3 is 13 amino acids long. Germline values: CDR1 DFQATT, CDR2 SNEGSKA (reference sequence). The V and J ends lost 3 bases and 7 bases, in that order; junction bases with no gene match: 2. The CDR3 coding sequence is TGCAGTGCTAGTCGACAGGGGAATTCACCCCTCCACTTT. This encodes CSASRQGNSPLHF.